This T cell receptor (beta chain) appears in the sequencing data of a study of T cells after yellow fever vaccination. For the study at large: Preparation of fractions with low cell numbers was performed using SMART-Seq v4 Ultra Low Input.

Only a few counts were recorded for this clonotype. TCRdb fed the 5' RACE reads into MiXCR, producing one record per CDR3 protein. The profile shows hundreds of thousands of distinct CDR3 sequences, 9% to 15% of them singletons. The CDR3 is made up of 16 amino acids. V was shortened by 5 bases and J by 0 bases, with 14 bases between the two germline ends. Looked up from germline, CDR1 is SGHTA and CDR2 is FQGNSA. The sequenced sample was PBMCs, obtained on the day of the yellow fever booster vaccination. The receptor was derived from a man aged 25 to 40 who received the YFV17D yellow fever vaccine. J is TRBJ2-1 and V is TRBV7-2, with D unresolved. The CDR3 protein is CASSRSMGNSYNEQFF. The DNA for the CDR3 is TGTGCCAGCAGCCGCTCAATGGGCAACTCCTACAATGAGCAGTTCTTC.